What follows are 18 T cell receptor beta chains derived from one specimen sequenced in a study of T cells expressing NK-cell markers (dated by TCRdb to 2020 to 2022). Libraries were constructed by 5' RACE. Sequencing instrument: Illumina HiSeq 2000. Through TCRdb reprocessing, the reads give one entry per CDR3 protein sequence; DNA is omitted. This sample's clone table shows roughly 390,000 distinct CDR3 sequences. Roughly 5.2% of the sample rests with the top ten. Sequencing used blood T cells: a sorted CD56 or NKG2C T cell subset, CD4+ or CD8+ T cells, or bulk PBMC T cells (not recorded which). The receptors originated from a man aged 18 to 69 in good health.

This chain links TRBV6-5 with TRBJ2-7; TCRdb picks TRBD1, but there is no DNA to check that call. Looked up from germline, CDR1 is MNHEY and CDR2 is SVGAGI. This CDR3 is built from 14 residues. CDR3 loop: CASSWADTSYEQYF.

The rearrangement joins TRBV5-1 to TRBJ2-1; TCRdb returns TRBD1, unconfirmable since there is no DNA. The CDR3 consists of 15 residues. CDR1 SGHRS and CDR2 YFSETQ come from the germline V gene. CDR3 sequence reads: CASSSGQGVANEQFF.

This rearrangement joins TRBV7-8 to TRBJ2-1; TCRdb reports TRBD1, a call that lacks DNA to check it against. Germline V lookup: CDR1 SGHVS, CDR2 FQNEAQ. The CDR3 is made up of 18 amino acids. This CDR3 reads CASSLRWEGANSYNEQFF.

The rearrangement joins TRBV24-1 to TRBJ2-5; without DNA, the TCRdb call of TRBD1 cannot be checked. The CDR3 contains 18 residues. Germline V CDR1 and CDR2: KGHDR, SFDVKD. CDR3 in amino acids: CATSDPGQGALMTETQYF.

The chain uses TRBV7-9 and TRBJ1-1; absent DNA, TCRdb's TRBD1 call cannot be checked. The germline gives CDR1 SEHNR, CDR2 FQNEAQ (reference sequence). The CDR3 is 16 amino acids. The CDR3: CASSSNYRGGNTEAFF. Full variable domain (rest looked up from reference TRBV7-9 and TRBJ1-1): DTGVSQNPRHKITKRGQNVTFRCDPISEHNRLYWYRQTLGQGPEFLTYFQNEAQLEKSRLLSDRFSAERPKGSFSTLEIQRTEQGDSAMYLCASSSNYRGGNTEAFFGQGTRLTVV.

This rearrangement joins TRBV6-5 to TRBJ2-3; the TCRdb D gene call, TRBD2, has no DNA to confirm it. The CDR3 has 19 amino acids. The germline V gene encodes CDR1 MNHEY and CDR2 SVGAGI. CDR3 protein: CASSYKPGGGARGGDTQYF.

The chain joins TRBV29-1 to TRBJ1-2; the TCRdb call, TRBD1, lacks DNA for checking. This CDR3 region has 13 residues. The germline V gene has CDR1 SQVTM and CDR2 ANQGSEA. The chain's CDR3 is CSVDPETSYGYTF.

This chain joins TRBV2 and TRBJ2-5; the TRBD1 assignment by TCRdb is unverifiable without DNA. This CDR3 is built from 15 residues. Germline CDR1 is SNHLY and CDR2 is FYNNEI. The CDR3 spells CASSLDRERFGTQYF. Based on the CDR3 plus reference TRBV2 and TRBJ2-5, the full variable domain is EPEVTQTPSHQVTQMGQEVILRCVPISNHLYFYWYRQILGQKVEFLVSFYNNEISEKSEIFDDQFSVERPDGSNFTLKIRSTKLEDSAMYFCASSLDRERFGTQYFGPGTRLLVL.

This chain uses TRBV7-9 with TRBJ1-1. The CDR3 sequence is 15 residues long. CDR1 and CDR2 (germline): SEHNR, FQNEAQ (reference sequence). The CDR3 region is CASSLDLLVGTEAFF.

The rearrangement joins TRBV2 to TRBJ2-7; the TCRdb call, TRBD1, lacks DNA for checking. The length of the CDR3 is 13 residues. Germline assignment: CDR1 SNHLY and CDR2 FYNNEI. CDR3 sequence reads: CASKDNRGDEQYF.

The chain has TRBV3-1 and TRBJ2-7; the TCRdb D gene call, TRBD1, has no DNA to confirm it. The germline V gene encodes CDR1 LGHDT and CDR2 YNNKEL (reference sequence). This CDR3 spans 15 amino acids. CDR3 amino acids: CASSHRDRGSYEQYF.

The genes are TRBV14 and TRBJ2-7; TCRdb indicates TRBD2, and absent DNA this call remains unverified. The CDR3 has 15 residues. From germline, CDR1 is SGHDN and CDR2 FVKESK. CDR3 in amino acids: CASSQQPGGRYEQYF. The whole variable domain, remainder taken from reference TRBV14 and TRBJ2-7, is EAGVTQFPSHSVIEKGQTVTLRCDPISGHDNLYWYRRVMGKEIKFLLHFVKESKQDESGMPNNRFLAERTGGTYSTLKVQPAELEDSGVYFCASSQQPGGRYEQYFGPGTRLTVT.

The chain carries TRBV21-1 and TRBJ2-1. TRBV21-1 is a recognized pseudogene. The CDR3 sequence is 13 residues long. Here the CDR3 reads CASSKGHRHEQFF.

CDR3 residues: CASSADRAGLMTF. V and J are TRBV6-1 and TRBJ1-2; TCRdb selects TRBD1, and the lack of DNA leaves this call unchecked. In germline, CDR1 is MNHNS, CDR2 SASEGT. The CDR3 length is 13 residues.

The chain employs TRBV20-1 and TRBJ1-5; the TCRdb D gene call, TRBD1, has no DNA to confirm it. This CDR3 region has 15 residues. Germline CDR1 DFQATT, CDR2 SNEGSKA (reference sequence). Here the CDR3 reads CSARFRGHGNQPQHF.

The chain has TRBV3-1 and TRBJ1-4; lacking DNA, the TRBD1 call made by TCRdb goes unchecked. Germline values: CDR1 LGHDT, CDR2 YNNKEL (reference sequence). The CDR3 sequence is 14 residues long. The CDR3 protein is CASSVYRGGEKLFF.

The chain has TRBV7-9 and TRBJ2-1; TCRdb's D call, TRBD2, is unchecked because there is no DNA. Germline V CDR1 and CDR2: SEHNR, FQNEAQ (reference sequence). The CDR3 consists of 16 residues. The CDR3 reads CASNLLPQQTRVEQFF. The complete variable domain, with remaining parts taken from reference TRBV7-9 and TRBJ2-1, reads DTGVSQNPRHKITKRGQNVTFRCDPISEHNRLYWYRQTLGQGPEFLTYFQNEAQLEKSRLLSDRFSAERPKGSFSTLEIQRTEQGDSAMYLCASNLLPQQTRVEQFFGPGTRLTVL.

The chain has TRBV19 and TRBJ2-6; TCRdb designates TRBD1, a call that cannot be tested without DNA. Germline V lookup: CDR1 LNHDA, CDR2 SQIVND (reference sequence). The CDR3 runs to 18 residues. The CDR3 protein is CASSMGDRGIFGANVLTF.